These 13 T cell receptor beta chains share one sample of origin, sequenced in a study of early T cells in non-severe SARS-CoV-2 infection. TCRdb redid the calling of the 5' RACE reads with MiXCR, one entry per CDR3 protein. The table records roughly 26,000 distinct CDR3 sequences, around 5.5% of them present only once. Sample: whole blood. All receptors derive from an adult who was a healthcare worker with PCR-confirmed SARS-CoV-2 infection or an uninfected control (not recorded which).

This clonotype was found many times. V gene TRBV12-3 or TRBV12-4 combines with J gene TRBJ1-4; 9 bases map to TRBD1. V gave up 3 bases and J gave up 0 bases; unmatched junction bases: 8. This CDR3 has 18 amino acids. CDR3 sequence reads: CASSLGGTGLPTNEKLFF. The DNA of the CDR3 is TGTGCCAGCAGTTTGGGGGGGACAGGGCTCCCAACTAATGAAAAACTGTTTTTT.

This clonotype has a count of ten or more. CDR3 in amino acids: CASSPPNRGLNTEAFF. CDR3 coding DNA: TGTGCCAGCAGCCCTCCGAACAGGGGTTTGAACACTGAAGCTTTCTTT. This chain connects TRBV3-1 to TRBJ1-1; 7 positions match TRBD1. The CDR3 has 16 amino acids. The J segment lost 0 bases and the V segment lost 4 bases, leaving 8 bases of the junction unmatched. In germline, CDR1 is LGHDT, CDR2 YNNKEL (reference sequence).

The J gene is TRBJ2-5, the V gene TRBV18, with D uncertain. V lost 2 bases, J lost 2 bases, and 6 bases lay in between. Germline CDR1 KGHSH, CDR2 LQKENI. The CDR3 totals 13 residues. This CDR3 reads CASSPVQQETQYF. In nucleotides, the CDR3 is TGTGCCAGCTCACCAGTACAACAAGAGACCCAGTACTTC.

As to this clonotype: One end of the junction does not line up with germline, which may come from a read error. The J gene is TRBJ2-7, the V gene TRBV19; the D gene is possibly TRBD2 (7 bases). In germline, CDR1 is LNHDA, CDR2 SQIVND (reference sequence). The CDR3 length is 13 residues. CDR3 in amino acids: CARRRGATYEQYF. The DNA of the CDR3 is TGTGCCAGACGTCGGGGGGCAACCTACGAACAGTACTTC.

This clonotype turned up a few times. V is TRBV5-1 and J is TRBJ2-7; perhaps D is TRBD1 or TRBD2 (5 bases each). Trimming shortened V by 4 bases and J by 0 bases, and 8 bases separated the two germline ends. CDR1 and CDR2 from the germline V gene are SGHRS and YFSETQ. This CDR3 is built from 13 residues. As DNA, the CDR3 is TGCGCCAGCAGCAGGGACGGCTCCTACGAGCAGTACTTC. Translated, it gives CASSRDGSYEQYF.

This clonotype has at least ten counts. The rearrangement links TRBV7-9 to TRBJ1-5, with D perhaps TRBD1 (5 bases). The CDR3 has 13 residues. V gave up 4 bases and J gave up 7 bases, with 11 bases separating them. Looked up from germline, CDR1 is SEHNR and CDR2 is FQNEAQ (reference sequence). CDR3 DNA sequence: TGTGCCAGCAGCTCAGGAGGGGTCCAGCCCCAGCATTTT. Its protein is CASSSGGVQPQHF.

Only a few counts were recorded for this clonotype. The chain joins TRBV13 to TRBJ2-1; D gene uncertain. V shed 5 bases and J shed 9 bases, with 8 bases lying between them. The CDR3 length is 11 residues. From germline, CDR1 is PRHDT and CDR2 FYEKMQ (reference sequence). In nucleotides, the CDR3 is TGTGCCAGCAGCCCAACCGTTGAGCAGTTCTTC. This encodes CASSPTVEQFF. Drawing the rest from reference TRBV13 and TRBJ2-1, the complete variable domain is AAGVIQSPRHLIKEKRETATLKCYPIPRHDTVYWYQQGPGQDPQFLISFYEKMQSDKGSIPDRFSAQQFSDYHSELNMSSLELGDSALYFCASSPTVEQFFGPGTRLTVL.

The chain joins TRBV10-3 to TRBJ2-5; no clear D. Germline loops: CDR1 ENHRY, CDR2 SYGVKD. Between the trimmed V and J ends, which lost 6 bases and 2 bases, there was a span of 10 bases. The CDR3 sequence is 13 residues long. CDR3 residues: CAIRTATQETQYF. In nucleotides, the CDR3 is TGTGCCATCAGAACAGCAACGCAAGAGACCCAGTACTTC.

This clonotype rates as medium-sized (0.01 to 0.1%). The chain carries TRBV27 and TRBJ2-4, with 9 positions matching TRBD1. Germline-derived CDR1 and CDR2 are MNHEY and SMNVEV (reference sequence). CDR3 length: 15 residues. Germline trimming cut 5 bases from V and 8 bases from J; bases unmatched to any gene: 10. CDR3 bases: TGTGCCAGCAGTAGCCGGGACAGGGTATCGTACATTCAGTACTTC. This codes for CASSSRDRVSYIQYF.

The chain is built from TRBV20-1 and TRBJ1-6; D is undetermined. Between the trimmed V and J ends, which lost 5 bases and 10 bases, there was a span of 18 bases. This CDR3 contains 14 residues. Germline V gene data show CDR1 as DFQATT and CDR2 as SNEGSKA (reference sequence). Written as DNA, the CDR3 is TGCAGTGCTGATTTCCCGATAATAAGCTCACCCCTCCACTTT. Protein: CSADFPIISSPLHF.

CDR3 sequence: CASSTTGGGETQYF. The CDR3 coding sequence is TGTGCCAGCAGCACGACAGGGGGCGGAGAGACCCAGTACTTC. V gene TRBV27 combines with J gene TRBJ2-5; 10 bases fit TRBD1. Germline V gene sequence: CDR1 MNHEY, CDR2 SMNVEV (reference sequence). The CDR3 sequence is 14 residues long. The V gene end was trimmed by 6 bases and the J gene end by 4 bases; junction bases not matched to a gene: 5.

This chain uses TRBV20-1 with TRBJ1-2; 9 bases align to TRBD1. The CDR3 covers 15 residues. Trimming took 5 bases from V and 4 from J; bases not matched to a gene: 11. Germline V lookup: CDR1 DFQATT, CDR2 SNEGSKA (reference sequence). DNA for the CDR3: TGCAGTGCTCCCGTACAGGGGGCGTCGGTCTATGGCTACACCTTC. This gives the protein CSAPVQGASVYGYTF.

This clonotype was seen many times. V gene TRBV19 combines with J gene TRBJ1-1; D is perhaps TRBD1 (5 bases). CDR1 LNHDA and CDR2 SQIVND come from the germline V gene (reference sequence). Trimming pared 8 bases from V and 1 base from J, leaving 17 bases between. The CDR3 covers 15 residues. The CDR3 loop is CASYVPGTENTEAFF. The CDR3 nucleotides read TGTGCCAGTTACGTACCCGGGACGGAGAACACTGAAGCTTTCTTT.